Shown below are 23 T cell receptor beta chains from a single sample sequenced in a study of T cell responses to AZD1222 COVID-19 vaccine. Sequencing was performed with immunoSEQ multiplex PCR; in TCRdb, only in-frame clones are kept and a portion is missing. The table has tens of thousands of clones, under 95% seen once. The sequencing used peripheral blood, collected on day 0 of AZD1222 vaccination. These receptor sequences come from an adult in good health.

This chain links TRBV30 with TRBJ1-4; possibly TRBD1 for D (6 bases). Germline loops: CDR1 GTSNPN, CDR2 SVGIG (reference sequence). This CDR3 has 16 residues. V was cut by 2 bases and J by 5 bases, with 18 bases left in between. The CDR3 region is CAWSPRGGAGNEKLFF. CDR3 in DNA: TGTGCCTGGAGTCCCAGAGGGGGGGCAGGGAATGAAAAACTGTTTTTT. Full variable domain (missing parts from reference TRBV30 and TRBJ1-4): SQTIHQWPATLVQPVGSPLSLECTVEGTSNPNLYWYRQAAGRGLQLLFYSVGIGQISSEVPQNLSASRPQDRQFILSSKKLLLSDSGFYLCAWSPRGGAGNEKLFFGSGTQLSVL.

V usage is TRBV6-1 and J usage is TRBJ2-2, with 8 bases aligning to TRBD1. Germline trimming cut 0 bases from V and 5 bases from J; bases unmatched to any gene: 14. Per the germline V gene, CDR1 is MNHNS and CDR2 is SASEGT. The CDR3 is 19 amino acids. This CDR3 is CASSEARGFRTGYTGELFF. CDR3 nucleotides: TGTGCCAGCAGTGAAGCTCGGGGATTCCGGACAGGGTATACCGGGGAGCTGTTTTTT.

V and J are TRBV4-1 and TRBJ1-1; 7 positions match TRBD1. The CDR3 extends over 12 amino acids. Germline lookup yields CDR1 MGHRA and CDR2 YSYEKL. The V gene end was trimmed by 7 bases and the J gene end by 10 bases; junction bases not matched to a gene: 9. The chain's CDR3 is CASTRGSGRAFF. The CDR3 DNA sequence: TGCGCCAGCACCAGGGGGTCGGGACGAGCTTTCTTT.

This clone appeared a few times. The CDR3 loop is CSARSAWGETQYF. CDR3 coding DNA: TGCAGCGCCCGTTCGGCCTGGGGGGAGACCCAGTACTTC. The J gene is TRBJ2-5, the V gene TRBV29-1; D may correspond to TRBD1 or TRBD2 (5 bases each). V was cut by 7 bases and J by 5 bases, with 17 bases left in between. Per the germline V gene, CDR1 is SQVTM and CDR2 is ANQGSEA. The CDR3 runs to 13 residues.

The J gene is TRBJ1-1, the V gene TRBV10-2; unclear D gene. Trimming cost V 0 bases and J 3 bases, with 11 bases left between them. In germline, CDR1 is WSHSY, CDR2 SAAADI. This CDR3 region has 15 residues. CDR3 loop: CASSESWQRDTEAFF. CDR3 nucleotide sequence: TGCGCCAGCAGTGAGTCGTGGCAGAGGGACACTGAAGCTTTCTTT.

V usage is TRBV29-1 and J usage is TRBJ2-7, with D maybe TRBD1 (6 bases). This CDR3 has 14 residues. Trimming removed 2 bases from V and 3 bases from J, with 14 bases in between. Germline CDR1 and CDR2: SQVTM and ANQGSEA. CDR3 DNA sequence: TGCAGCGTTGAAATTCAGGGGAGACGCTACGAGCAGTACTTC. Protein product: CSVEIQGRRYEQYF.

The chain uses TRBV6-1 and TRBJ1-2; D is undetermined. Germline V gives CDR1 MNHNS, CDR2 SASEGT. The CDR3 contains 12 residues. Deletions cut 3 bases from V and 4 bases from J, with 6 bases between. CDR3 amino acids: CASSDRLYGYTF. CDR3 coding DNA: TGTGCCAGCAGTGACAGGCTCTATGGCTACACCTTC.

V usage is TRBV7-2 and J usage is TRBJ1-2; weak D call: TRBD1 (5 bases). The CDR3 spans 16 residues. Trimming pared 5 bases from V and 4 bases from J, leaving 20 bases between. Germline V lookup: CDR1 SGHTA, CDR2 FQGNSA. CDR3 loop: CASSLPPNQGTYGYTF. DNA for the CDR3: TGTGCCAGCAGCCTCCCCCCAAACCAGGGAACCTATGGCTACACCTTC.

The V call is TRBV18, the J call TRBJ1-1, with D possibly being TRBD1 (5 bases). The V end lost 2 bases, the J end lost 0 bases, and 13 bases lay between the germline ends. This CDR3 comprises 16 residues. Germline CDR1 reads KGHSH; CDR2 reads LQKENI. This CDR3 is CASSPGALGMNTEAFF. For the CDR3, the DNA is TGTGCCAGCTCACCAGGGGCCTTGGGGATGAACACTGAAGCTTTCTTT. Using reference TRBV18 and TRBJ1-1 for the parts outside the CDR3, the full variable domain is NAGVMQNPRHLVRRRGQEARLRCSPMKGHSHVYWYRQLPEEGLKFMVYLQKENIIDESGMPKERFSAEFPKEGPSILRIQQVVRGDSAAYFCASSPGALGMNTEAFFGQGTRLTVV.

This chain links TRBV14 with TRBJ1-1, with 7 bases aligning to TRBD1. Trimming removed 1 base from V and 4 bases from J; junction bases left unmatched: 6. Germline-derived CDR1 and CDR2 are SGHDN and FVKESK. CDR3 length: 15 amino acids. CDR3 DNA sequence: TGTGCCAGCAGCCAAGTTGCAGGGGGGATCACTGAAGCTTTCTTT. Amino acids: CASSQVAGGITEAFF.

The chain couples TRBV5-8 to TRBJ1-2, with no clear D. The CDR3 length is 15 residues. Trimming removed 6 bases at V and 0 bases at J, with 15 bases between. From germline, CDR1 is SGHTS and CDR2 YDEGEE. CDR3 sequence reads: CASIPIGPANYGYTF. The CDR3 nucleotides are TGTGCCAGCATCCCGATTGGACCAGCTAACTATGGCTACACCTTC.

The chain couples TRBV6-5 to TRBJ2-7, with D tentatively TRBD1 (6 bases). This CDR3 is built from 15 residues. Germline lookup yields CDR1 MNHEY and CDR2 SVGAGI. Trimming pared 6 bases from V and 4 bases from J, leaving 19 bases between. CDR3 DNA: TGTGCCAGCAGGGGCGCACAGGGCGGACTTTACGAGCAGTACTTC. Protein: CASRGAQGGLYEQYF.

This chain joins TRBV9 and TRBJ1-1; D may be TRBD1 (5 bases). From germline, CDR1 is SGDLS and CDR2 YYNGEE. Between the trimmed V and J ends, which lost 1 base and 3 bases, there was a span of 7 bases. The CDR3 spans 13 residues. For the CDR3, the DNA is TGTGCCAGCAGCGTAAGAGGGGACACTGAAGCTTTCTTT. This codes for CASSVRGDTEAFF.

V and J are TRBV11-2 and TRBJ1-3; D may be TRBD1 (6 bases). The germline CDR1 and CDR2 sequences are SGHAT and FQNNGV. This CDR3 region has 16 residues. The V end was cut by 7 bases, the J end by 0 bases, with 16 bases between. The CDR3 DNA sequence: TGTGCCAGCAACGAAGCAGGGGCTTACTCTGGAAACACCATATATTTT. Protein: CASNEAGAYSGNTIYF.

This clone was picked up a small number of times. The V and J genes are TRBV6-5 and TRBJ2-1; possibly TRBD1 for D (6 bases). The germline CDR1 and CDR2 sequences are MNHEY and SVGAGI. V was trimmed by 6 bases and J by 0 bases, leaving 12 bases between them. This CDR3 contains 15 residues. This CDR3 reads CASRVSDSSYNEQFF. The CDR3 nucleotides are TGTGCCAGCAGAGTTTCGGACAGCTCCTACAATGAGCAGTTCTTC.

J is TRBJ2-5 and V is TRBV11-2; D may be TRBD2 (5 bases). V was cut by 5 bases and J by 3 bases, with 28 bases left in between. There are 19 residues in the CDR3. From germline, CDR1 is SGHAT and CDR2 FQNNGV. CDR3 sequence (DNA): TGTGCCAGCAGCCCACGACAAGGGCGAGGGCTGTTTGGGAAAGAGACCCAGTACTTC. Translated: CASSPRQGRGLFGKETQYF.

The rearrangement links TRBV13 to TRBJ2-2; weak D call: TRBD1 (6 bases). CDR1 PRHDT and CDR2 FYEKMQ come from the germline V gene (reference sequence). This CDR3 comprises 14 residues. V was shortened by 2 bases and J by 7 bases, with 11 bases between the two germline ends. This chain's CDR3 is CASSLQGPGGELFF. The CDR3 DNA follows: TGTGCCAGCAGCTTACAGGGGCCGGGCGGGGAGCTGTTTTTT. Drawing the rest from reference TRBV13 and TRBJ2-2, the complete variable domain is AAGVIQSPRHLIKEKRETATLKCYPIPRHDTVYWYQQGPGQDPQFLISFYEKMQSDKGSIPDRFSAQQFSDYHSELNMSSLELGDSALYFCASSLQGPGGELFFGEGSRLTVL.

This chain joins TRBV15 and TRBJ2-1; D not resolved. CDR1 and CDR2 (germline): LNHNV, YYDKDF (reference sequence). V was shortened by 0 bases and J by 6 bases, with 12 bases between the two germline ends. The CDR3 loop spans 15 amino acids. CDR3 in amino acids: CATSRDSSRANEQFF. The CDR3 bases are TGTGCCACCAGCAGAGATTCTAGTCGGGCCAATGAGCAGTTCTTC.

The chain has TRBV10-3 and TRBJ2-2; D gene uncertain. The germline gives CDR1 ENHRY, CDR2 SYGVKD. V dropped 4 bases and J dropped 2 bases, with 11 bases sitting between them. This CDR3 spans 15 amino acids. CDR3 in amino acids: CAISGDSRNTGELFF. The CDR3 coding sequence is TGTGCCATCAGTGGTGATTCGCGAAACACCGGGGAGCTGTTTTTT.

This rearrangement joins TRBV11-2 to TRBJ1-2, with D perhaps matching TRBD1 (5 bases). Germline V CDR1 and CDR2: SGHAT, FQNNGV. CDR3 length equals 12 residues. Between the trimmed V and J ends, which lost 0 bases and 8 bases, there was a span of 7 bases. The CDR3 DNA reads TGTGCCAGCAGCTTAGAAGGGGACGGCTACACCTTC. Translation: CASSLEGDGYTF. Full variable domain (rest looked up from reference TRBV11-2 and TRBJ1-2): EAGVAQSPRYKIIEKRQSVAFWCNPISGHATLYWYQQILGQGPKLLIQFQNNGVVDDSQLPKDRFSAERLKGVDSTLKIQPAKLEDSAVYLCASSLEGDGYTFGSGTRLTVV.

The V gene is TRBV18, the J gene TRBJ1-2, with 7 bases aligning to TRBD1. Germline CDR1 reads KGHSH; CDR2 reads LQKENI. This CDR3 has 17 residues. J was trimmed by 2 bases and V by 4 bases; bases with no gene match: 13. The CDR3 DNA is TGTGCCAGCTCACACAGTATAGACAGGGATGAAAACTATGGCTACACCTTC. It is translated as CASSHSIDRDENYGYTF.

The chain uses TRBV6-5 and TRBJ2-1, with D tentatively TRBD2 (6 bases). V was trimmed by 1 base and J by 9 bases, leaving 16 bases between them. The CDR3 is made up of 15 amino acids. CDR1 is MNHEY and CDR2 is SVGAGI in the germline V gene. The CDR3 DNA reads as TGTGCCAGCAGTTACTATACGGGGCGGGATCTTGAGCAGTTCTTC. Amino acids: CASSYYTGRDLEQFF.

CDR3 loop: CASSFGQGFAEAFF. For the CDR3, the DNA is TGTGCCAGCAGCTTCGGACAGGGTTTTGCTGAAGCTTTCTTT. The chain combines TRBV3-1 (or the pseudogene TRBV3-2) with TRBJ1-1, with 8 bases aligning to TRBD1. V was pared by 5 bases and J by 6 bases, with 8 bases of the junction left unmatched. CDR3 size: 14 residues. The germline V gene has CDR1 LGHDT and CDR2 YNNKEL (reference sequence).